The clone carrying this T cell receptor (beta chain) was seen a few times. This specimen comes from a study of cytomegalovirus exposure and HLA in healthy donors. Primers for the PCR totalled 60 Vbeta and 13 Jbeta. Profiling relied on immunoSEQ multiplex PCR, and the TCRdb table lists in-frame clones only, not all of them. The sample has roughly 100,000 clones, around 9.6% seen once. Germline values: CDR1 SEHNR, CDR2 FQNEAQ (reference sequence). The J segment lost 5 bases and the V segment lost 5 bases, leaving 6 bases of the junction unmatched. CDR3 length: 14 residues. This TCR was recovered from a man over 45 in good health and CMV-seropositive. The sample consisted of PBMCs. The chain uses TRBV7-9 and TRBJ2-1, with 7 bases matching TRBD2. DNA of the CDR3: TGTGCCAGCAGCGCCGCGGGGGTAGACAATGAGCAGTTCTTC. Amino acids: CASSAAGVDNEQFF.